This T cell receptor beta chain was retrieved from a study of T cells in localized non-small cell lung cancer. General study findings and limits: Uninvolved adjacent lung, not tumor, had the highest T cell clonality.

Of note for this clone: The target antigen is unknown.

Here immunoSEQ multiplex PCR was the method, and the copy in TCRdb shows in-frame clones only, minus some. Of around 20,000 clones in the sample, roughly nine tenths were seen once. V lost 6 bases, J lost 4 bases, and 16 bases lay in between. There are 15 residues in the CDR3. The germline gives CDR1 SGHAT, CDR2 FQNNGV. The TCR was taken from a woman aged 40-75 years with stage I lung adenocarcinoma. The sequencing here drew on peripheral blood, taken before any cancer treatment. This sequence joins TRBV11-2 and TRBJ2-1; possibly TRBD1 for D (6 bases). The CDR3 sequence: CASRPPGTLYNEQFF. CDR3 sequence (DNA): TGTGCCAGCAGGCCTCCCGGGACACTTTACAATGAGCAGTTCTTC.